Here is one TCR beta chain with its context. These data belong to a study of blood T cell repertoires in COVID-19. This CDR3 has 16 residues. Germline assignment: CDR1 SGHTA and CDR2 FQGTGA. V was trimmed by 2 bases and J by 4 bases, leaving 16 bases between them. The repertoire was sequenced with immunoSEQ multiplex PCR; TCRdb's copy has only in-frame clones and lacks some. This sample has 96,000 or so clones; about 90% occur once, and the top ten carry around 3.9%. Material for sequencing was peripheral blood. The receptor's source is a human donor with COVID-19, enrolled during active disease. The donor label of this sample is uncertain. The chain recombines TRBV7-3 with TRBJ2-3; weak D call: TRBD1 (6 bases). CDR3 loop: CASSLGGSNRADTQYF. The DNA of the CDR3 is TGTGCCAGCAGCTTAGGCGGCAGCAACAGGGCAGATACGCAGTATTTT.